The rows below give T cell receptor beta chains drawn from one sample of a study of PD-1 blockade in classical Hodgkin lymphoma. Sequencing was performed with immunoSEQ multiplex PCR; in TCRdb, only in-frame clones are kept and a portion is missing. The table lists about 21,000 clones, under 80% of them singletons. The material was peripheral blood mononuclear cells (PBMCs), obtained at baseline. The receptors stem from a human donor with classical Hodgkin lymphoma. Each CDR3 is given with its conserved first and last residue. The D gene is left open where the match is weak. Where a row states a size, it is once, few, many or the class of an expanded clone; other rows omit it.

>TRBJ1-5|TRBV18|.|TRBD1
CASSRDRDNQPQHF
TGTGCCAGCTCACGGGACAGAGACAATCAGCCCCAGCATTTT
>TRBJ2-3|TRBV10-3|.|TRBD2
CAISESGLESDTQYF
TGTGCCATCAGTGAGTCTGGACTAGAATCAGATACGCAGTATTTT
>TRBJ1-1|TRBV18|once|TRBD1
CASQTGVDTEAFF
TGTGCCAGCCAGACAGGGGTTGACACTGAAGCTTTCTTT
>TRBJ1-4|TRBV9|.|.
CASSVGGATNEKLFF
TGTGCCAGCAGCGTAGGTGGTGCAACTAATGAAAAACTGTTTTTT
>TRBJ2-5|TRBV7-7|once|.
CASSLGRTVGGETQYF
TGTGCCAGCAGCTTAGGTCGGACGGTTGGGGGGGAGACCCAGTACTTC
>TRBJ1-1|TRBV2|.|.
CATRERGMNTEAFF
TGTGCCACCAGGGAAAGGGGTATGAACACTGAAGCTTTCTTT
>TRBJ2-2|TRBV4-3|.|TRBD2
CASSQGLAGDITGELFF
TGCGCCAGCAGCCAGGGACTAGCGGGGGATATCACCGGGGAGCTGTTTTTT
>TRBJ2-7|TRBV30|.|TRBD2
CAWSVLAGAGYEQYF
TGTGCCTGGAGTGTACTTGCGGGAGCCGGCTACGAGCAGTACTTC
>TRBJ2-7|TRBV9|.|TRBD1
CASSVEDRGIDEQYF
TGTGCCAGCAGCGTAGAGGACAGGGGAATCGACGAGCAGTACTTC
>TRBJ2-1|TRBV2|.|.
CASRTGSSYNEQFF
TGTGCCAGCAGGACGGGGAGCTCCTACAATGAGCAGTTCTTC
>TRBJ2-7|TRBV10-3|.|TRBD1
CAISGPVQGAEQYF
TGTGCCATCAGTGGACCGGTACAGGGGGCCGAGCAGTACTTC
>TRBJ1-2|TRBV29-1|.|.
CSTRGATNYGYTF
TGCAGCACACGGGGAGCTACCAACTATGGCTACACCTTC
>TRBJ2-4|TRBV5-1|.|.
CASSLESGRINIQYF
TGCGCCAGCAGCTTGGAGTCGGGGAGGATAAACATTCAGTACTTC
>TRBJ2-7|TRBV2|.|.
CASSLLGEQYF
TGTGCCAGCAGCCTCCTAGGGGAGCAGTACTTC
>TRBJ1-1|TRBV25-1|large|.
CASNLGLGTEAFF
TGTGCCAGCAACTTGGGGCTAGGTACTGAAGCTTTCTTT
>TRBJ2-5|TRBV4-3|.|.
CASSQDIGQGQETQYF
TGCGCCAGCAGCCAAGATATTGGCCAAGGTCAAGAGACCCAGTACTTC
>TRBJ1-2|TRBV7-2|.|TRBD1
CASSPDRLYGYTF
TGTGCCAGCAGCCCGGACAGGCTCTATGGCTACACCTTC
>TRBJ1-2|TRBV25-1|.|.
CASSEYSEGLLGYTF
TGTGCCAGCAGTGAATATTCGGAGGGCTTACTTGGCTACACCTTC
>TRBJ2-7|TRBV7-2|once|.
CASSLATGAVHEQYF
TGTGCCAGCAGCTTAGCTACGGGGGCGGTCCACGAGCAGTACTTC
>TRBJ2-1|TRBV13|few|.
CASKGGTYNEQFF
TGTGCCAGCAAGGGGGGCACCTACAATGAGCAGTTCTTC
>TRBJ1-6|TRBV10-2|.|TRBD1
CASRERTGIGSPLHF
TGCGCCAGCAGAGAAAGGACAGGGATCGGTTCACCCCTCCACTTT
>TRBJ2-3|TRBV7-3|.|TRBD2
CASSLVAGGLRGTDTQYF
TGTGCCAGCAGCTTAGTAGCGGGGGGGCTCAGAGGGACAGATACGCAGTATTTT
>TRBJ2-1|TRBV9|.|.
CASSVGGASYNEQFF
TGTGCCAGCAGCGTAGGCGGGGCCTCCTACAATGAGCAGTTCTTC
>TRBJ2-7|TRBV6-5|.|TRBD1
CASRRDRRYEQYF
TGTGCCAGCAGACGGGACAGACGCTACGAGCAGTACTTC
>TRBJ2-1|TRBV6-4|few|TRBD1
CASSTGTGPYNEQFF
TGTGCCAGCAGTACCGGGACAGGGCCCTACAATGAGCAGTTCTTC
>TRBJ2-5|TRBV5-6|.|TRBD2
CASSELAGETQETQYF
TGTGCCAGCAGCGAACTAGCGGGGGAGACCCAAGAGACCCAGTACTTC
>TRBJ1-1|TRBV30|.|.
CARSVSRNTEAFF
TGTGCCCGCTCGGTGAGCAGGAACACTGAAGCTTTCTTT
>TRBJ1-4|TRBV19|.|TRBD1
CASSDGTGGSTNEKLFF
TGTGCCAGTAGCGATGGGACAGGGGGAAGCACTAATGAAAAACTGTTTTTT
>TRBJ2-1|TRBV2|.|TRBD2
CASSETSASGTLIF
TGTGCCAGCAGTGAAACGTCGGCTAGCGGGACACTAATCTTC
>TRBJ2-5|TRBV6-6|few|.
CASSSQNSKETQYF
TGTGCCAGCAGTTCACAAAACAGTAAAGAGACCCAGTACTTC
>TRBJ1-2|TRBV28|.|TRBD1
CASSIPQGAANYGYTF
TGTGCCAGCAGTATACCACAGGGGGCGGCGAACTATGGCTACACCTTC
>TRBJ2-3|TRBV5-1|.|TRBD2
CASTRTSGSQDTQYF
TGCGCCAGCACCCGGACTAGCGGGAGCCAGGATACGCAGTATTTT
>TRBJ2-7|TRBV9|.|TRBD1
CASSPWTGGYEQYF
TGTGCCAGCAGCCCCTGGACAGGGGGCTACGAGCAGTACTTC
>TRBJ2-1|TRBV11-3|.|.
CASSLAGSSYNEQFF
TGTGCCAGCAGCTTAGCGGGGAGCTCCTACAATGAGCAGTTCTTC
>TRBJ1-2|TRBV2|.|.
CATARLGGYTF
TGTGCCACAGCGCGGCTTGGTGGCTACACCTTC
>TRBJ1-4|TRBV5-5|once|TRBD1
CASSLGQLNEKLFF
TGTGCCAGCAGCCTGGGACAGCTTAATGAAAAACTGTTTTTT
>TRBJ2-7|TRBV2|.|.
CASSDLKGRHEQYF
TGTGCCAGCAGTGATTTAAAGGGGAGGCACGAGCAGTACTTC
>TRBJ2-3|TRBV28|.|TRBD2
CASSPRGLAGGPDTQYF
TGTGCCAGCAGTCCACGGGGCCTAGCGGGAGGCCCCGATACGCAGTATTTT
>TRBJ2-5|TRBV11-3|.|TRBD1
CASSRRTGGDETQYF
TGTGCCAGCAGCAGAAGGACAGGGGGCGATGAGACCCAGTACTTC
>TRBJ2-1|TRBV21-1|.|.
CASSKARILTGILYNEQFF
TGTGCCAGCAGCAAAGCGCGCATCCTTACAGGGATCCTCTACAATGAGCAGTTCTTC
>TRBJ1-1|TRBV30|few|.
CAWTPRAEAFF
TGTGCCTGGACCCCAAGGGCTGAAGCTTTCTTT
>TRBJ1-1|TRBV18|.|.
CASSPGYGYTEAFF
TGTGCCAGCTCACCAGGGTACGGATACACTGAAGCTTTCTTT
>TRBJ1-1|TRBV19|.|TRBD1
CATTGSKDTEAFF
TGTGCCACGACAGGGAGTAAGGACACTGAAGCTTTCTTT
>TRBJ1-1|TRBV4-3|few|.
CASSQGTTGAFF
TGCGCCAGCAGCCAAGGGACCACCGGAGCTTTCTTT
>TRBJ1-1|TRBV7-8|.|TRBD1
CASRGGDSQNTEAFF
TGTGCCAGCAGGGGTGGGGACAGCCAAAACACTGAAGCTTTCTTT
>TRBJ1-2|TRBV11-3|.|.
CASSRPGARYGYTF
TGTGCCAGCAGCCGCCCAGGGGCCCGCTATGGCTACACCTTC
>TRBJ2-7|TRBV4-3|.|.
CASSQDGGVYEQYF
TGCGCCAGCAGCCAAGATGGAGGCGTCTACGAGCAGTACTTC
>TRBJ1-2|TRBV6-6|.|TRBD1
CASSAGGKGYTF
TGTGCCAGCAGTGCAGGGGGCAAAGGCTACACCTTC